This passage covers 26 T cell receptor beta chains from one sample sequenced in a study of OX40 agonist ivuxolimab in advanced cancers. TCRdb keeps only in-frame clones here, not all; method: immunoSEQ multiplex PCR. The sample consists of under 35,000 clones, approximately 79% of them appearing once. Sequencing used CD4+ or CD8+ T cells sorted from blood, obtained in a trial of the OX40 agonist ivuxolimab. These receptors all stem from an adult with an advanced solid tumor such as melanoma, head and neck, liver or kidney cancer.

This clone was detected only once. The rearrangement uses TRBV5-6 and TRBJ2-7; D is undetermined. This CDR3 comprises 12 residues. V was trimmed by 4 bases and J by 8 bases, leaving 13 bases between them. Germline-derived CDR1 and CDR2 are SGHDT and YYEEEE. The CDR3 sequence is CASSRDTAQQYF. The CDR3 DNA reads as TGTGCCAGCAGCCGCGACACGGCCCAGCAGTACTTC.

The chain carries TRBV12-5 and TRBJ2-7; D ambiguous. The CDR3 has 11 residues. Trimming cost V 3 bases and J 0 bases, with 0 bases left between them. Germline V gives CDR1 LGHNT, CDR2 FRNRAP. The CDR3 is CASGFSYEQYF. CDR3 coding DNA: TGTGCTAGTGGTTTCTCCTACGAGCAGTACTTC.

A remark on this clone: A junction end diverges from the germline sequence, so it may reflect a read error. The chain joins TRBV10-2 to TRBJ1-3; D remains unclear. CDR3 length: 12 residues. Germline loops: CDR1 WSHSY, CDR2 SAAADI. The DNA of the CDR3 is TGCGCCAGCAGTGAGTCATTCTTAGGACTCCAATTT. Protein sequence: CASSESFLGLQF.

The CDR3 here is CASSYGTGSAEQYF. In DNA, the CDR3 is TGTGCCAGCAGTTACGGGACAGGGTCCGCCGAGCAGTACTTC. The V gene is TRBV6-9, the J gene TRBJ2-7; 9 nucleotides line up with TRBD1. This CDR3 region has 14 residues. V was pared by 3 bases and J by 6 bases, with 6 bases of the junction left unmatched. Germline V gene data show CDR1 as MNHGY and CDR2 as SVAAGI.

The chain couples TRBV5-1 to TRBJ1-1; 7 bases line up with TRBD1. The CDR3 loop spans 17 amino acids. Germline V gives CDR1 SGHRS, CDR2 YFSETQ. The V and J ends lost 1 base and 0 bases, in that order; junction bases with no gene match: 9. CDR3 nucleotides: TGCGCCAGCAGCTTGCGGGGGACAGCCGGGGTGAACACTGAAGCTTTCTTT. It translates to CASSLRGTAGVNTEAFF.

The CDR3 nucleotides read TGTGCCAGCTCACCACAGGGACGCATCCAGTATTTT. Its protein is CASSPQGRIQYF. The chain couples TRBV18 to TRBJ2-3; D may correspond to TRBD1 or TRBD2 (5 bases each). V lost 1 base, J lost 12 bases, and 11 bases lay in between. This CDR3 contains 12 residues. Germline CDR1 KGHSH, CDR2 LQKENI.

This clone has only a few counts. The CDR3 nucleotides read TGTGCATCGGGACAGGTGTATAGAAACACCATATATTTT. As protein: CASGQVYRNTIYF. V is TRBV19 and J is TRBJ1-3; 8 nucleotides match TRBD1. The length of the CDR3 is 13 residues. Germline V CDR1 and CDR2: LNHDA, SQIVND (reference sequence).

The chain combines TRBV6-4 with TRBJ2-2; 10 bases align to TRBD2. The CDR3 is 14 amino acids. J gave up 4 bases and V 5 bases, and 1 base lay outside the gene matches. Germline V gives CDR1 MRHNA, CDR2 SNTAGT. As DNA, the CDR3 is TGTGCCAGCAGTAGCGGGGGGGCCACCGGGGAGCTGTTTTTT. Its translation: CASSSGGATGELFF.

The chain joins TRBV6-5 to TRBJ2-7, with 7 bases that match TRBD1. There are 14 residues in the CDR3. Germline V gene sequence: CDR1 MNHEY, CDR2 SVGAGI. The ends lost 6 bases at V and 3 bases at J; junction bases unmatched: 8. The chain's CDR3 is CASRPPGQYYEQYF. As DNA, the CDR3 is TGTGCCAGCAGACCCCCGGGACAGTACTACGAGCAGTACTTC.

The gene calls are TRBV6-5 and TRBJ1-1; D not resolved. The CDR3 spans 12 residues. Looked up from germline, CDR1 is MNHEY and CDR2 is SVGAGI. V gave up 5 bases and J gave up 2 bases, with 6 bases separating them. The CDR3 DNA reads as TGTGCCAGCAGTATGGGAAACACTGAAGCTTTCTTT. It encodes CASSMGNTEAFF.

This clone was seen a single time. The rearrangement links TRBV11-2 to TRBJ1-2; 9 positions agree with TRBD1. Germline V gene lookup returns CDR1 SGHAT and CDR2 FQNNGV. The CDR3 is 15 amino acids. V lost 1 base to trimming and J lost 1 base; unmatched junction nucleotides: 1. CDR3 residues: CASSLGDRDNYGYTF. CDR3 nucleotide sequence: TGTGCCAGCAGCTTAGGGGACAGGGATAACTATGGCTACACCTTC.

The chain links TRBV7-2 to TRBJ1-5; unclear D gene. CDR1 and CDR2 from the germline V gene are SGHTA and FQGNSA. CDR3 length: 14 residues. V was cut by 6 bases and J by 4 bases, with 13 bases left in between. The CDR3: CASSPDGVNQPQHF. CDR3 sequence (DNA): TGTGCCAGCAGTCCCGACGGGGTAAATCAGCCCCAGCATTTT.

This chain links TRBV6-5 with TRBJ1-1, with D possibly matching TRBD1 (6 bases). CDR1 is MNHEY, CDR2 SVGAGI, per germline. V was pared by 6 bases and J by 5 bases, with 16 bases between. This CDR3 spans 14 amino acids. The CDR3 reads CASRKPQGRTEAFF. The CDR3 DNA reads as TGTGCCAGCAGGAAACCCCAGGGGAGGACTGAAGCTTTCTTT.

The chain links TRBV7-3 to TRBJ2-4, with D perhaps given as TRBD1 or TRBD2 (5 bases each). V was pared by 5 bases and J by 1 base, with 15 bases between. Germline-derived CDR1 and CDR2 are SGHTA and FQGTGA. The length of the CDR3 is 16 residues. The CDR3 loop reads CASSPYSEGAKNIQYF. The CDR3 DNA reads TGTGCCAGCAGCCCCTACTCTGAGGGGGCCAAAAACATTCAGTACTTC.

V gene TRBV11-2 combines with J gene TRBJ1-3, with a tentative D call TRBD1 (5 bases). The V gene's germline CDR1 is SGHAT and CDR2 FQNNGV. The CDR3 extends over 14 amino acids. Trimming took 4 bases from V and 4 from J, leaving 11 bases between them. The CDR3 DNA follows: TGTGCCAGCAGCTCCCGGGGGTCCGGAAACACCATATATTTT. Encoded protein: CASSSRGSGNTIYF.

The J gene is TRBJ1-6, the V gene TRBV23-1, with D possibly matching TRBD1 (6 bases). TRBV23-1 is placed among ORFs of uncertain function. Trimming left V 6 bases short and J 7 bases short, with 22 bases between. This CDR3 contains 17 residues. The CDR3 loop reads CASSRTNYTGSNSPLHF. CDR3 bases: TGCGCCAGCAGCCGAACCAACTACACAGGGTCCAATTCACCCCTCCACTTT.

This clone was counted between two and nine times. This chain connects TRBV29-1 to TRBJ1-1; tentatively, D is TRBD1 (5 bases). V was trimmed by 2 bases and J by 1 base, leaving 8 bases between them. This CDR3 spans 13 amino acids. Germline CDR1 reads SQVTM; CDR2 reads ANQGSEA. The CDR3 DNA reads as TGCAGCGTTGAATCACAGGCGAACACTGAAGCTTTCTTT. It yields the protein CSVESQANTEAFF. The full variable domain, completed using reference TRBV29-1 and TRBJ1-1, is SAVISQKPSRDICQRGTSLTIQCQVDSQVTMMFWYRQQPGQSLTLIATANQGSEATYESGFVIDKFPISRPNLTFSTLTVSNMSPEDSSIYLCSVESQANTEAFFGQGTRLTVV.

J is TRBJ2-7 and V is TRBV27; 8 bases align to TRBD2. The V segment lost 3 bases and the J segment 2 bases; nucleotides outside the gene matches: 0. The CDR3 spans 13 residues. In germline, CDR1 is MNHEY, CDR2 SMNVEV (reference sequence). CDR3 protein: CASSFSGTYEQYF. The CDR3 bases are TGTGCCAGCAGTTTTAGCGGGACCTACGAGCAGTACTTC.

The chain combines TRBV5-6 with TRBJ1-1, with TRBD1 as a possible D gene (6 bases). CDR1 and CDR2 from the germline V gene are SGHDT and YYEEEE. V gave up 4 bases and J gave up 11 bases, with 15 bases separating them. This CDR3 spans 12 amino acids. The CDR3 sequence is CASSARGPNAFF. DNA for the CDR3: TGTGCCAGCAGCGCCAGGGGCCCGAATGCTTTCTTT. The complete variable domain, with remaining parts taken from reference TRBV5-6 and TRBJ1-1, reads DAGVTQSPTHLIKTRGQQVTLRCSPKSGHDTVSWYQQALGQGPQFIFQYYEEEERQRGNFPDRFSGHQFPNYSSELNVNALLLGDSALYLCASSARGPNAFFGQGTRLTVV.

The chain combines TRBV6-5 with TRBJ2-7, with a possible D match to TRBD1 (6 bases). Trimming shortened V by 5 bases and J by 3 bases, and 17 bases separated the two germline ends. Germline V CDR1 and CDR2: MNHEY, SVGAGI. The CDR3 is 15 amino acids. CDR3: CASSPATGFNYEQYF. Here the CDR3 DNA reads TGTGCCAGCAGTCCCGCGACAGGCTTTAACTACGAGCAGTACTTC.

This clone showed up just once. The V call is TRBV28, the J call TRBJ2-1; 7 positions agree with TRBD1. The CDR3 extends over 15 amino acids. CDR1 is MDHEN and CDR2 is SYDVKM in the germline V gene. V shed 5 bases, J shed 8 bases, and the junction held 12 bases outside the gene matches. CDR3 amino acids: CASSTPGQPPDEQFF. The CDR3 DNA is TGTGCCAGCAGTACTCCGGGACAGCCTCCGGATGAGCAGTTCTTC.

The chain joins TRBV9 to TRBJ2-5, with 7 bases identical to TRBD2. The J call may be faulty, since TRBJ2-7 better matches the DNA end. The CDR3 loop spans 15 amino acids. The germline CDR1 and CDR2 sequences are SGDLS and YYNGEE. The CDR3 DNA reads TGTGCCAGCAGCGTCAGCGGGACTCAAGCCTACGAGCAGTACTTC. Translated, it gives CASSVSGTQAYEQYF.

The chain is built from TRBV6-1 and TRBJ1-1; D gene ambiguous. Trimming pared 4 bases from V and 10 bases from J, leaving 16 bases between. CDR3 length: 13 amino acids. CDR1 and CDR2 (germline): MNHNS, SASEGT. CDR3 nucleotide sequence: TGTGCCAGCAGTGTGACTGCTGGGTTGAGAGCTTTCTTT. Translating it yields CASSVTAGLRAFF.

This clone was seen only a few times. The chain uses TRBV27 and TRBJ1-3; D remains unclear. The germline CDR1 and CDR2 sequences are MNHEY and SMNVEV (reference sequence). V lost 5 bases to trimming and J lost 0 bases, with 11 bases between them. This CDR3 has 15 amino acids. The DNA for the CDR3 is TGTGCCAGCAGTCCTTTTTCGATCTCTGGAAACACCATATATTTT. It specifies CASSPFSISGNTIYF.

This clone came up once. V usage is TRBV19 and J usage is TRBJ2-5, with D perhaps given as TRBD1 or TRBD2 (6 bases each). The CDR3 has 13 amino acids. V gave up 7 bases and J gave up 4 bases, with 13 bases separating them. Germline lookup yields CDR1 LNHDA and CDR2 SQIVND (reference sequence). The chain's CDR3 is CASMGGAGETQYF. The CDR3 DNA sequence: TGTGCCAGTATGGGGGGCGCGGGAGAGACCCAGTACTTC. Combining the CDR3 with reference TRBV19 and TRBJ2-5 gives the whole variable domain DGGITQSPKYLFRKEGQNVTLSCEQNLNHDAMYWYRQDPGQGLRLIYYSQIVNDFQKGDIAEGYSVSREKKESFPLTVTSAQKNPTAFYLCASMGGAGETQYFGPGTRLLVL.

The rearrangement uses TRBV11-3 and TRBJ2-2, with TRBD1 as a possible D gene (5 bases). Germline CDR1 reads SGHNT; CDR2 reads YENEEA. V was trimmed by 0 bases and J by 7 bases, leaving 15 bases between them. This CDR3 comprises 16 residues. CDR3 sequence reads: CASSLETRTSGGELFF. As DNA, the CDR3 is TGTGCCAGCAGCTTAGAGACACGGACATCGGGCGGGGAGCTGTTTTTT.